The 25 T cell receptor beta chains reported below all come from one sample, sequenced in a study of cytomegalovirus exposure and HLA in healthy donors. PCR primers comprised 60 Vbeta and 13 Jbeta primers. Measured with immunoSEQ multiplex PCR; TCRdb has only the in-frame clones, and not every one. The sample lists fewer than 250,000 clones; around 82% were seen once. Sequencing was carried out using PBMCs. The receptors come from a man in his forties in good health and CMV-seropositive.

V usage is TRBV28 and J usage is TRBJ2-7, with a weak D call TRBD2 (5 bases). CDR3 size: 12 residues. Between the trimmed V and J ends, which lost 5 bases and 7 bases, there was a span of 12 bases. Germline-derived CDR1 and CDR2 are MDHEN and SYDVKM. DNA of the CDR3: TGTGCCAGCAGTCCTCCCTCGGGAGAGCAGTACTTC. The encoded protein is CASSPPSGEQYF.

The chain is built from TRBV5-1 and TRBJ1-1, with D hard to call. V lost 4 bases and J lost 6, with 16 bases in between. The CDR3 covers 14 residues. Germline V gene sequence: CDR1 SGHRS, CDR2 YFSETQ. Written as DNA, the CDR3 is TGCGCCAGCAGCCTTGGCGGGGTATTGGCTGAAGCTTTCTTT. Residues: CASSLGGVLAEAFF.

The gene calls are TRBV5-1 and TRBJ2-5; 10 bases fit TRBD1. CDR3 length equals 15 residues. With 4 bases clipped from V and 3 bases from J, the junction kept 6 bases outside the gene matches. Germline-derived CDR1 and CDR2 are SGHRS and YFSETQ. CDR3 sequence reads: CASSRSGTGEETQYF. DNA of the CDR3: TGCGCCAGCAGCAGATCCGGGACAGGGGAAGAGACCCAGTACTTC.

The chain links TRBV4-2 to TRBJ2-7; TRBD1 is a possible D gene (6 bases). Trimming stripped 2 bases from V and 7 bases from J, with 18 bases between. The CDR3 has 15 residues. Per the germline V gene, CDR1 is LGHNA and CDR2 is YNFKEQ. CDR3 in DNA: TGTGCCAGCAGCCAATCCAGGGACAACCTCTGGGAGCAGTACTTC. It encodes CASSQSRDNLWEQYF.

V and J are TRBV5-1 and TRBJ1-1, with D possibly being TRBD1 (6 bases). V gave up 0 bases and J gave up 4 bases, with 10 bases separating them. In germline, CDR1 is SGHRS, CDR2 YFSETQ. This CDR3 has 14 residues. The CDR3 sequence is CASSLAGAGTEAFF. The CDR3 DNA is TGCGCCAGCAGCTTGGCAGGGGCGGGCACTGAAGCTTTCTTT.

The chain employs TRBV27 and TRBJ1-4, with D tentatively TRBD1 (6 bases). CDR3 length: 15 amino acids. Per germline, CDR1 MNHEY and CDR2 SMNVEV (reference sequence). V was pared by 4 bases and J by 0 bases, with 9 bases between. Written as DNA, the CDR3 is TGTGCCAGCAGTTGGGGGCCCGCAACTAATGAAAAACTGTTTTTT. Translating it yields CASSWGPATNEKLFF.

This clone was found a few times. This sequence joins TRBV9 and TRBJ2-1, with D tentatively TRBD2 (5 bases). The CDR3 length is 16 residues. The V and J ends lost 3 bases and 4 bases respectively, with 17 bases between them. Germline CDR1 SGDLS, CDR2 YYNGEE. DNA of the CDR3: TGTGCCAGCAGCGCTCAAAGCGGACCGTTTTACAATGAGCAGTTCTTC. This encodes CASSAQSGPFYNEQFF.

The J gene is TRBJ2-1, the V gene TRBV9, with 7 bases aligning to TRBD1. In germline, CDR1 is SGDLS, CDR2 YYNGEE. J gave up 2 bases and V 0 bases, and 2 bases lay outside the gene matches. This CDR3 comprises 15 residues. The CDR3 nucleotides are TGTGCCAGCAGCGTAGATGGGACAGCCTACAATGAGCAGTTCTTC. It specifies CASSVDGTAYNEQFF.

This sequence joins TRBV11-2 and TRBJ1-5, with D possibly being TRBD1 (6 bases). Trimming left V 4 bases short and J 3 bases short, with 19 bases between. CDR3 length: 17 amino acids. From germline, CDR1 is SGHAT and CDR2 FQNNGV. CDR3 nucleotides: TGTGCCAGCAGCTCCCCCCGCCACCGACAGGCCAATCAGCCCCAGCATTTT. Amino acid sequence: CASSSPRHRQANQPQHF.

On this clone itself: Within the sample, other DNA sequences also encode this same CDR3. The J gene is TRBJ1-1, the V gene TRBV5-1, with a tentative D call TRBD1 (6 bases). The CDR3 loop spans 14 amino acids. The V gene's germline CDR1 is SGHRS and CDR2 YFSETQ. The germline V and J ends were trimmed by 0 bases and 1 base, with 7 bases remaining between them. The DNA of the CDR3 is TGCGCCAGCAGCTTGGACAGGGCGAACACTGAAGCTTTCTTT. It is translated as CASSLDRANTEAFF.

The genes are TRBV7-6 and TRBJ2-1; D is ambiguous. Between the trimmed V and J ends, which lost 1 base and 9 bases, there was a span of 4 bases. This CDR3 has 11 residues. CDR1 and CDR2 (germline): SGHVS, FNYEAQ. The CDR3 region is CASSLGAEQFF. The CDR3, as DNA: TGTGCCAGCAGCTTAGGAGCTGAGCAGTTCTTC.

This chain connects TRBV5-1 to TRBJ2-4; D is possibly TRBD1 (5 bases). Germline V gene sequence: CDR1 SGHRS, CDR2 YFSETQ. CDR3 length: 16 amino acids. V lost 0 bases and J lost 2, with 12 bases in between. Written as DNA, the CDR3 is TGCGCCAGCAGCTTGGACCTGGGGCCAACCAAAAACATTCAGTACTTC. Translation gives CASSLDLGPTKNIQYF.

The chain is built from TRBV2 and TRBJ2-1; 13 bases agree with TRBD2. CDR1 SNHLY and CDR2 FYNNEI come from the germline V gene. This CDR3 region has 16 residues. The junction had 5 bases not matched to a gene; V was cut back by 4 bases and J by 5 bases. For the CDR3, the DNA is TGTGCCAGCAGTGCCCTACTAGCGGGAGGGGACAATGAGCAGTTCTTC. Amino acids: CASSALLAGGDNEQFF.

The chain is built from TRBV7-3 and TRBJ1-1; TRBD1 aligns across 8 bases. The CDR3 runs to 16 residues. CDR1 is SGHTA, CDR2 FQGTGA, per germline. Trimming took 4 bases from V and 4 from J; bases not matched to a gene: 11. The CDR3 here is CASSYSGQGAGTEAFF. In DNA, the CDR3 is TGTGCCAGCAGCTACAGCGGGCAGGGGGCCGGCACTGAAGCTTTCTTT.

Here the CDR3 reads CSVAGNPYEQYF. CDR3 bases: TGCAGCGTTGCGGGAAATCCCTACGAGCAGTACTTC. This chain uses TRBV29-1 with TRBJ2-7, with D tentatively TRBD2 (5 bases). The CDR3 runs to 12 residues. Germline V gene lookup returns CDR1 SQVTM and CDR2 ANQGSEA. Trimming left V 4 bases short and J 2 bases short, with 9 bases between.

J is TRBJ2-7 and V is TRBV19; D is unresolved. This CDR3 comprises 14 residues. Germline CDR1 reads LNHDA; CDR2 reads SQIVND (reference sequence). The germline V and J ends were trimmed by 3 bases and 1 base, with 10 bases remaining between them. CDR3: CASSISTESYEQYF. The CDR3 bases are TGTGCCAGTAGTATCTCGACTGAATCCTACGAGCAGTACTTC.

The chain carries TRBV6-1 and TRBJ1-5; D is unresolved. Germline V gene sequence: CDR1 MNHNS, CDR2 SASEGT. The length of the CDR3 is 11 residues. V was shortened by 6 bases and J by 6 bases, with 6 bases between the two germline ends. This CDR3 is CASRGGQPQHF. The DNA of the CDR3 is TGTGCCAGCAGAGGAGGTCAGCCCCAGCATTTT.

The chain carries TRBV29-1 and TRBJ2-1; a weak D match, TRBD2 (5 bases). Trimming removed 2 bases at V and 3 bases at J, with 14 bases between. CDR3 size: 15 residues. Germline CDR1 is SQVTM and CDR2 is ANQGSEA. The DNA for the CDR3 is TGCAGCGTTGAACTACGGGGTCGTTTCTACAATGAGCAGTTCTTC. The encoded protein is CSVELRGRFYNEQFF.

The chain combines TRBV5-4 with TRBJ2-5; D not certain. This CDR3 region has 13 residues. The V gene lost 4 bases and the J gene lost 5 bases, with 12 bases spanning the gap. Germline lookup yields CDR1 SGHNT and CDR2 YYREEE (reference sequence). The CDR3 spells CASSKNVEETQYF. The DNA of the CDR3 is TGTGCCAGCAGCAAAAACGTTGAGGAGACCCAGTACTTC.

The rearrangement links TRBV9 to TRBJ1-2; no definite D call. The V end lost 4 bases, the J end lost 5 bases, and 15 bases lay between the germline ends. The CDR3 has 14 amino acids. Germline V gene lookup returns CDR1 SGDLS and CDR2 YYNGEE. CDR3 sequence: CASSPPSGEYGYTF. The DNA for the CDR3 is TGTGCCAGCAGCCCCCCTTCCGGTGAATATGGCTACACCTTC. Combining the CDR3 with reference TRBV9 and TRBJ1-2 gives the whole variable domain DSGVTQTPKHLITATGQRVTLRCSPRSGDLSVYWYQQSLDQGLQFLIQYYNGEERAKGNILERFSAQQFPDLHSELNLSSLELGDSALYFCASSPPSGEYGYTFGSGTRLTVV.

This chain uses TRBV29-1 with TRBJ2-1; D is perhaps TRBD2 (6 bases). Germline loops: CDR1 SQVTM, CDR2 ANQGSEA. The CDR3 is 15 residues long. The germline V and J ends were trimmed by 2 bases and 13 bases, with 24 bases remaining between them. The CDR3 loop is CSVELTSLRQEAQFF. The CDR3, as DNA: TGCAGCGTTGAACTCACTAGCCTGAGGCAAGAGGCCCAGTTCTTC.

Concerning this clone: At one end, the junction sequence differs from germline, possibly due to a read error. V usage is TRBV2 and J usage is TRBJ2-1; D might be TRBD2 (6 bases). The CDR3 is 15 amino acids. The germline V gene has CDR1 SNHLY and CDR2 FYNNEI. DNA for the CDR3: TGTGCGAGCAGGGAGGCAGGCGCCTCCTACAATGAGCAGTTCTTC. This gives the protein CASREAGASYNEQFF.

The chain combines TRBV11-2 with TRBJ2-3, with TRBD2 matching 10 bases. With V trimmed by 6 bases and J by 8 bases, 8 bases remained unmatched. Germline loops: CDR1 SGHAT, CDR2 FQNNGV. The CDR3 is 14 amino acids. CDR3 sequence reads: CASSSEAGGSTQYF. In DNA, the CDR3 is TGTGCCAGCAGTTCAGAAGCGGGAGGGAGTACGCAGTATTTT.

J is TRBJ2-1 and V is TRBV6-5; D gene uncertain. The CDR3 is made up of 14 amino acids. V was pared by 4 bases and J by 9 bases, with 16 bases between. Germline V lookup: CDR1 MNHEY, CDR2 SVGAGI. The CDR3 region is CASSSPGERSEQFF. Written as DNA, the CDR3 is TGTGCCAGCAGTTCCCCCGGAGAGAGGAGTGAGCAGTTCTTC.

V gene TRBV7-6 combines with J gene TRBJ2-3, with 10 bases that match TRBD2. Germline V gene sequence: CDR1 SGHVS, CDR2 FNYEAQ. This CDR3 is built from 18 residues. After removal of 2 bases from V and 4 bases from J, the junction contained 12 bases not matched to a gene. This CDR3 is CASSLLIREREGSDTQYF. The DNA of the CDR3 is TGTGCCAGCAGCTTATTGATCCGGGAGCGGGAGGGATCAGATACGCAGTATTTT.